This paragraph reports one T cell receptor (beta chain). The antigen remains undetermined. Time point noted: sample taken at primary tumor resection. The input material, whole RNA from tumor, nontumor lung or frozen PBMC, was sequenced unsorted. The sample originates from a study of spatial heterogeneity in lung cancer. Study outcomes and limitations: It was found that expanded intratumoral alpha and beta TCR counts tracked tumor mutation counts.

Individually, TCR cDNA molecules were each labelled with a unique molecular identifier. Each CDR3 protein is one row after TCRdb ran MiXCR on the 5' RACE reads. Found here are about 5,000 distinct CDR3 sequences, around 12% of them singletons; the top ten hold 9.5% to 13%. The CDR3 contains 14 residues. V dropped 4 bases and J dropped 0; count of bases not matched to a gene: 2. From germline, CDR1 is SGHDT and CDR2 YYEEEE. This chain joins TRBV5-6 and TRBJ1-1; TRBD1 agrees at 8 bases. The TCR comes from a female donor with early-stage non-small cell lung cancer. The sequencing here drew on lung tumor tissue, taken at surgery. The CDR3 loop is CASSGTGVNTEAFF. The CDR3 coding sequence is TGTGCCAGCAGCGGGACAGGCGTGAACACTGAAGCTTTCTTT.